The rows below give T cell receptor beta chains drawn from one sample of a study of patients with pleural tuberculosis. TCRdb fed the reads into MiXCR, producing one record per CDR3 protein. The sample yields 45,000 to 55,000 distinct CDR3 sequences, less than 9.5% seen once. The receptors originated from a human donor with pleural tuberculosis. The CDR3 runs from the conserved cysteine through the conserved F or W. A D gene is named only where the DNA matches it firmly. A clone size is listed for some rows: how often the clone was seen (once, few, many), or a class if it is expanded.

TGCAGTGCTAGGGCCCCTAGCGGGAGGGGCGCAGATACGCAGTATTTT	CSARAPSGRGADTQYF	TRBJ2-3	TRBV20-1	TRBD2	many
TGTGCCAGCAGCCAATTACCTAGCGGGGGTTCCTACGAGCAGTACTTC	CASSQLPSGGSYEQYF	TRBJ2-7	TRBV3-1	TRBD2	few
TGTGCCAGTAGTAAACGAGACCGGGTTCACACTGAAGCTTTCTTT	CASSKRDRVHTEAFF	TRBJ1-1	TRBV19	.	many
TGTGCCAGCAGCTTACCTGTGGGGGGTTGGACTGAAGCTTTCTTT	CASSLPVGGWTEAFF	TRBJ1-1	TRBV7-6	.	many
TGTGCCAGCAGCCCCGACGTGAACACCGGGGAGCTGTTTTTT	CASSPDVNTGELFF	TRBJ2-2	TRBV6-1	.	many
TGTGCCAGCACGTCAGGATATAGCAATCAGCCCCAGCATTTT	CASTSGYSNQPQHF	TRBJ1-5	TRBV2	.	few
TGTGCCTGGAAACAGGAAAACACTGAAGCTTTCTTT	CAWKQENTEAFF	TRBJ1-1	TRBV30	.	few
TGCGCCAGCAGCGACGACTGGCGGGAGGGCCCCAATGAGCAGTTCTTC	CASSDDWREGPNEQFF	TRBJ2-1	TRBV4-1	TRBD2	many
TGTGCCAGCAGTCGACAGGGGATGAACACTGAAGCTTTCTTT	CASSRQGMNTEAFF	TRBJ1-1	TRBV6-1	TRBD1	many
TGTGCCAGCAGCCGACCGGGAGAAAACATTCAGTACTTC	CASSRPGENIQYF	TRBJ2-4	TRBV28	.	few
TGTGCCAGCAGGTCGGGACAGCACAATGAGCAGTTCTTC	CASRSGQHNEQFF	TRBJ2-1	TRBV12-3/TRBV12-4	TRBD1	few
TGCAGTGCTGTGGCGGGAGGGCGGTATACGCAGTATTTT	CSAVAGGRYTQYF	TRBJ2-3	TRBV20-1	TRBD2	many
TGCAGCGTTGAATTCCCAGGGGTTTACGAGCAGTACTTC	CSVEFPGVYEQYF	TRBJ2-7	TRBV29-1	.	few
TGTGCCAGCAGCCCGGGAGGGGCTGGAGATACGCAGTATTTT	CASSPGGAGDTQYF	TRBJ2-3	TRBV27	TRBD2	many
TGTGCCATCAGTGAGGAGTTGGGCAATCAGCCCCAGCATTTT	CAISEELGNQPQHF	TRBJ1-5	TRBV10-3	.	.
TGCGCCAGCAGCTCCACTAGCGGTGCCTACGAGCAGTACTTC	CASSSTSGAYEQYF	TRBJ2-7	TRBV5-1	TRBD2	once
TGTGCCAGCTCATACTTGACAGGGAGCACAGATACGCAGTATTTT	CASSYLTGSTDTQYF	TRBJ2-3	TRBV18	TRBD1	few
TGTGCCAGCAGCTTAAACGGGCCCCAGCATTTT	CASSLNGPQHF	TRBJ1-5	TRBV7-9	.	many